The 19 T cell receptor beta chains below all came from one sample that was sequenced in a study of T cells after yellow fever vaccination. MiXCR, applied by TCRdb to the 5' RACE reads, yields one record per CDR3 protein. Among about 60,000 distinct CDR3 sequences listed, approximately 7.7% were seen once. The sequenced sample was CD8+ T cells sorted from PBMCs, obtained on the day of the first yellow fever vaccination. The receptor set was obtained from a man in his late teens or twenties who received the YFV17D yellow fever vaccine.

The V gene is TRBV29-1, the J gene TRBJ2-1; 9 nucleotides match TRBD1. The CDR3 is 13 residues long. The junction had 7 bases not matched to a gene; V was cut back by 7 bases and J by 6 bases. Looked up from germline, CDR1 is SQVTM and CDR2 is ANQGSEA. CDR3 in amino acids: CSARRDRANEQFF. Written as DNA, the CDR3 is TGCAGCGCACGCCGGGACAGGGCCAATGAGCAGTTCTTC.

Turning to this clonotype: A much larger clonotype is one base distant, so this may be a read error. The rearrangement links TRBV10-3 to TRBJ2-5; D may be TRBD1 (6 bases). Germline loops: CDR1 ENHRY, CDR2 SYGVKD. The CDR3 consists of 13 residues. The CDR3 sequence: CAISSGTRENQYF. The CDR3 region has the DNA TGTGCCATCAGCTCCGGGACACGAGAGAACCAGTACTTC.

There are many counts of this clonotype. V gene TRBV27 combines with J gene TRBJ2-1; possibly TRBD2 for D (6 bases). This CDR3 spans 15 amino acids. The germline V and J ends were trimmed by 3 bases and 1 base, with 10 bases remaining between them. Germline V gene lookup returns CDR1 MNHEY and CDR2 SMNVEV (reference sequence). CDR3 sequence (DNA): TGTGCCAGCAGTTTTGGCGGGGCATCCTACAATGAGCAGTTCTTC. Residues: CASSFGGASYNEQFF.

This clonotype was counted ten times or more. CDR3 protein: CASSPSRDSTDTQYF. The CDR3 DNA reads TGCGCCAGCAGCCCGAGCAGGGACAGCACAGATACGCAGTATTTT. The chain has TRBV4-3 and TRBJ2-3; D may be TRBD1 or TRBD2 (5 bases each). Germline V lookup: CDR1 LGHNA, CDR2 YSLEER. CDR3 length equals 15 residues. The V end lost 4 bases, the J end lost 0 bases, and 11 bases lay between the germline ends.

The chain employs TRBV5-5 and TRBJ2-1; 13 bases map to TRBD2. The CDR3 runs to 15 residues. Trimming at V came to 4 bases and at J to 7 bases, leaving 5 bases not matched to a gene. The germline CDR1 and CDR2 sequences are SGHKS and YYEKEE (reference sequence). This CDR3 reads CASSMTSGGLNEQFF. The CDR3 bases are TGTGCCAGCAGCATGACTAGCGGGGGGTTAAATGAGCAGTTCTTC.

In this sample, this clonotype turned up a few times. This chain links TRBV12-3 or TRBV12-4 with TRBJ1-6; D gene unclear. V lost 2 bases and J lost 4, with 12 bases in between. This CDR3 is 16 amino acids long. The CDR3 DNA reads as TGTGCCAGCAGTTTACTGGGGATGGGGTATAATTCACCCCTCCACTTT. Translated: CASSLLGMGYNSPLHF.

This clonotype was detected many times. The V gene is TRBV15, the J gene TRBJ1-5; D uncertain. The CDR3 is 15 residues long. From germline, CDR1 is LNHNV and CDR2 YYDKDF (reference sequence). The V end lost 0 bases, the J end lost 6 bases, and 12 bases lay between the germline ends. The CDR3 DNA follows: TGTGCCACCAGCAGAGATCGGGGAGGAAGTCAGCCCCAGCATTTT. Translation: CATSRDRGGSQPQHF.

This clonotype was counted at least ten times. The chain recombines TRBV29-1 with TRBJ1-1; D is uncertain. The CDR3 is 15 amino acids. Per the germline V gene, CDR1 is SQVTM and CDR2 is ANQGSEA. The V end lost 0 bases, the J end lost 0 bases, and 11 bases lay between the germline ends. The CDR3 bases are TGCAGCGTTGAAGACCCTACAACTCTGAACACTGAAGCTTTCTTT. The encoded protein is CSVEDPTTLNTEAFF.

This clonotype showed up many times. The V gene is TRBV5-6, the J gene TRBJ2-2; D unclear. Trimming cost V 3 bases and J 3 bases, with 3 bases left between them. From germline, CDR1 is SGHDT and CDR2 YYEEEE. The CDR3 spans 12 residues. CDR3 nucleotides: TGTGCCAGCAGCTCCGACACCGGGGAGCTGTTTTTT. This encodes CASSSDTGELFF. Full variable domain (remainder filled in from reference TRBV5-6 and TRBJ2-2): DAGVTQSPTHLIKTRGQQVTLRCSPKSGHDTVSWYQQALGQGPQFIFQYYEEEERQRGNFPDRFSGHQFPNYSSELNVNALLLGDSALYLCASSSDTGELFFGEGSRLTVL.

In this sample, this clonotype turned up a few times. V usage is TRBV7-9 and J usage is TRBJ2-7; no clear D. CDR1 is SEHNR and CDR2 is FQNEAQ in the germline V gene (reference sequence). The CDR3 is 14 amino acids. V lost 3 bases to trimming and J lost 3 bases, with 12 bases between them. The CDR3 sequence: CASSFKGPNYEQYF. For the CDR3, the DNA is TGTGCCAGCAGCTTCAAAGGGCCTAACTACGAGCAGTACTTC.

This clonotype was picked up a small number of times. J is TRBJ2-1 and V is TRBV6-1; 9 bases fit TRBD1. Germline assignment: CDR1 MNHNS and CDR2 SASEGT. This CDR3 comprises 14 residues. Trimming removed 10 bases from V and 6 bases from J; junction bases left unmatched: 10. For the CDR3, the DNA is TGTGCCAACTTTAGACAGGGGGGATGCAATGAGCAGTTCTTC. It is translated as CANFRQGGCNEQFF.

This clonotype has more than one count but fewer than ten. The CDR3 spells CASSYGTSGYEQYV. CDR3 nucleotides: TGTGCCAGCAGTTACGGGACTAGCGGGTACGAGCAGTACGTC. The chain has TRBV6-5 and TRBJ2-7; TRBD2 aligns across 12 bases. V trimming: 2 bases; J trimming: 4 bases; junction bases outside the gene matches: 0. Germline lookup yields CDR1 MNHEY and CDR2 SVGAGI. The CDR3 length is 14 residues.

In the case of this clonotype: Since a much larger clone is just one base distant, this may be a read error. The chain links TRBV7-2 to TRBJ2-4; 7 positions agree with TRBD1. Germline loops: CDR1 SGHTA, CDR2 FQGNSA. This CDR3 is built from 17 residues. The CDR3 nucleotides read TGTGCCACCAGCTCCCCGACAGGGACCCTAGCCAAAAACATTCAGTACTTC. This encodes CATSSPTGTLAKNIQYF.

This clonotype was observed at least ten times. This chain joins TRBV12-3 or TRBV12-4 and TRBJ1-4; D is unclear. The ends were cut back, 5 bases at V and 4 bases at J, with 14 bases in the middle. This CDR3 is built from 15 residues. CDR3 DNA sequence: TGTGCCAGCAGTACCCCCGGCGGATTTAATGAAAAACTGTTTTTT. Translating it yields CASSTPGGFNEKLFF.

This clonotype has ten or more counts. This chain's CDR3 is CSPLRLAGVDTQYF. CDR3 DNA: TGCAGCCCCCTCCGACTAGCGGGGGTGGATACGCAGTATTTT. This chain uses TRBV29-1 with TRBJ2-3; 12 bases match TRBD2. This CDR3 is 14 amino acids long. V trimming: 8 bases; J trimming: 6 bases; junction bases outside the gene matches: 9. The germline gives CDR1 SQVTM, CDR2 ANQGSEA.

This clonotype was recorded many times. In DNA, the CDR3 is TGTGCCAGCAGCCGTGCGGGCTCCCAGGGAGATACGCAGTATTTT. Amino acid sequence: CASSRAGSQGDTQYF. The V gene is TRBV6-1, the J gene TRBJ2-3; the D call may be TRBD1 or TRBD2 (5 bases each). The CDR3 has 15 residues. The V gene's germline CDR1 is MNHNS and CDR2 SASEGT. V lost 6 bases, J lost 5 bases, and 18 bases lay in between.

This clonotype was detected many times. This chain joins TRBV29-1 and TRBJ1-1; unclear D gene. Germline V gives CDR1 SQVTM, CDR2 ANQGSEA. The CDR3 covers 14 residues. Trimming took off 4 bases at V and 2 bases at J, with 14 bases between the two ends. This chain's CDR3 is CSVVLAGINTEAFF. The CDR3 region has the DNA TGCAGCGTTGTCCTGGCGGGGATTAACACTGAAGCTTTCTTT.

The chain is built from TRBV7-2 and TRBJ2-3; D may correspond to TRBD1 or TRBD2 (5 bases each). This CDR3 has 16 residues. With 6 bases removed from V and 0 bases from J, the gap between germline ends came to 16 bases. Looked up from germline, CDR1 is SGHTA and CDR2 is FQGNSA. CDR3 region: CASSRPSRGSTDTQYF. In DNA form, the CDR3 reads TGTGCCAGCAGTCGACCATCGAGGGGAAGCACAGATACGCAGTATTTT.

Many counts were recorded for this clonotype. The chain couples TRBV27 to TRBJ1-2, with a tentative D call TRBD1 (5 bases). CDR1 is MNHEY and CDR2 is SMNVEV in the germline V gene (reference sequence). Deletions cut 6 bases from V and 1 base from J, with 12 bases between. This CDR3 comprises 14 residues. The CDR3 protein is CASRQIDSNYGYTF. The DNA for the CDR3 is TGTGCCAGCAGACAAATCGACAGTAACTATGGCTACACCTTC.